This record concerns one TCR beta chain sequence. Its antigen is not known. A universal primer site came from template switching; cDNA carried unique molecular identifiers. TCRdb re-analysed the 5' RACE reads in MiXCR, keeping a single row per CDR3 protein. The table includes roughly 1,500,000 distinct CDR3 sequences, around 29% detected once. Donors were all healthy Caucasians. The data originate from a study of identical twins. The study's findings and limits: Partly confounded zero-insertion analyses could result from invariant MAIT and iNKT cells.

Trimming took 1 base from V and 4 from J, leaving 10 bases between them. The germline V gene encodes CDR1 SGHAT and CDR2 FQNNGV. CDR3 length: 15 amino acids. This chain connects TRBV11-2 to TRBJ1-4; no firm D call. Sequences were obtained from cord blood. The TCR sequence derives from a newborn girl in good health. CDR3 sequence: CASSLGSARNEKLFF. For the CDR3, the DNA is TGTGCCAGCAGCTTAGGGTCGGCCCGTAATGAAAAACTGTTTTTT.